This is a list of T cell receptor beta chains from one sample in a study of T cell repertoires in cytomegalovirus infection. TCRdb independently ran MiXCR on the reads; one entry per CDR3 protein. The table records more than 95,000 distinct CDR3 sequences, over 25% of them present only once. Their antigens remain unidentified. The sequenced sample was CD8+ T cells from cultured PBMCs, obtained from culture after CMV antigen stimulation. All receptors come from a human donor in good health (CMV status not recorded). Some clones in this sample may be carry-over from other donors' samples. CDR3s include the opening cysteine and the closing phenylalanine or tryptophan. D genes are given only for firm matches. Expanded clones are given a class, and other clones once, few, many or no size at all.

CDR3aa,CDR3nt,abundance,j_gene,v_gene,d_gene
CASSFGPGNTEAFF,TGCGCCAGCAGCTTTGGCCCTGGGAACACTGAAGCTTTCTTT,NA,TRBJ1-1,TRBV5-1,NA
CASSHADSPDAYEQYF,TGTGCCAGCAGTCATGCGGACAGCCCTGACGCCTACGAGCAGTACTTC,many,TRBJ2-7,TRBV12-3/TRBV12-4,NA
CASSLTGFIGNQPQHF,TGTGCCAGCAGTTTAACAGGGTTTATTGGCAATCAGCCCCAGCATTTT,NA,TRBJ1-5,TRBV27,NA
CASSSLMTGSYEQYF,TGTGCCAGCAGCTCACTTATGACGGGCTCCTACGAGCAGTACTTC,NA,TRBJ2-7,TRBV7-9,NA
CASSLPGQGNTEAFF,TGTGCCAGCAGCTTACCGGGACAGGGGAACACTGAAGCTTTCTTT,NA,TRBJ1-1,TRBV7-8,TRBD1
CASSLAPSGVPSGANVLTF,TGTGCCAGCAGCTTAGCCCCTAGCGGGGTACCCTCTGGGGCCAACGTCCTGACTTTC,many,TRBJ2-6,TRBV7-2,TRBD2
CASSRPGQRRSSYNEQFF,TGTGCCAGCAGCCGGCCGGGACAGAGGCGGAGTTCCTACAATGAGCAGTTCTTC,NA,TRBJ2-1,TRBV7-2,TRBD1
CASSNPREQFF,TGTGCCAGCAGCAACCCCAGGGAGCAGTTCTTC,NA,TRBJ2-1,TRBV9,NA
CASSPNRGRGNEQFF,TGTGCCAGCAGCCCTAACAGGGGACGGGGAAATGAGCAGTTCTTC,NA,TRBJ2-1,TRBV5-8,TRBD1
CASTPATGASGTEAFF,TGTGCCAGCACCCCGGCGACGGGCGCCTCGGGCACTGAAGCTTTCTTT,few,TRBJ1-1,TRBV7-8,NA
CATNGPAGNQPQHF,TGTGCCACCAACGGACCAGCGGGCAATCAGCCCCAGCATTTT,NA,TRBJ1-5,TRBV6-1,NA